The 2 T cell receptor beta chains in this list originate from one sample, sequenced in a study of blood T cell repertoires in COVID-19. Here immunoSEQ multiplex PCR was the method, and the copy in TCRdb shows in-frame clones only, minus some. The repertoire includes some 240,000 clones, roughly 88% of them detected once, and roughly a tenth sits in the top ten. Sequenced material: peripheral blood. The source of these receptors is a man aged 45-60 years with active or convalescent COVID-19.

This clone showed up just a few times. The chain joins TRBV28 to TRBJ1-3; D is unresolved. CDR1 and CDR2 from the germline V gene are MDHEN and SYDVKM. The CDR3 has 15 residues. The V gene lost 4 bases and the J gene lost 3 bases, with 13 bases spanning the gap. CDR3 sequence: CASSSHLALGNTIYF. CDR3 in DNA: TGTGCCAGCAGTTCGCACCTTGCACTTGGAAACACCATATATTTT.

V usage is TRBV20-1 and J usage is TRBJ2-3; perhaps TRBD2 as D (6 bases). The CDR3 is 10 amino acids. Germline assignment: CDR1 DFQATT and CDR2 SNEGSKA (reference sequence). V lost 6 bases to trimming and J lost 6 bases, with 7 bases between them. The CDR3 DNA sequence: TGCAGTGCCCGGGAGGATACGCAGTATTTT. Translated: CSAREDTQYF.